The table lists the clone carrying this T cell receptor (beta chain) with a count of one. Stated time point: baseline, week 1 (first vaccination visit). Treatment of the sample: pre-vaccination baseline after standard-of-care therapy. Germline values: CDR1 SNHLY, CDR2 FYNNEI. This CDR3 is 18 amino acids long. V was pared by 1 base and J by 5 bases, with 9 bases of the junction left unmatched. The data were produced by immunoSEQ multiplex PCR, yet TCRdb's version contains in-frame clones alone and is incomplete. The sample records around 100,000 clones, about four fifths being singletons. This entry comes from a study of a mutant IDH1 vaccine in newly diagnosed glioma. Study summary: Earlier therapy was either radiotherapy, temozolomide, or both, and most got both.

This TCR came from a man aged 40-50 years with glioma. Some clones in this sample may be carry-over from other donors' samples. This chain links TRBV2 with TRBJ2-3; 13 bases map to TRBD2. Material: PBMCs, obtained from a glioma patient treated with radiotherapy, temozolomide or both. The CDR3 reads CASSEVPDWTSGRDTQYF. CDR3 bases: TGTGCCAGCAGTGAAGTCCCGGACTGGACTAGCGGGAGAGATACGCAGTATTTT.